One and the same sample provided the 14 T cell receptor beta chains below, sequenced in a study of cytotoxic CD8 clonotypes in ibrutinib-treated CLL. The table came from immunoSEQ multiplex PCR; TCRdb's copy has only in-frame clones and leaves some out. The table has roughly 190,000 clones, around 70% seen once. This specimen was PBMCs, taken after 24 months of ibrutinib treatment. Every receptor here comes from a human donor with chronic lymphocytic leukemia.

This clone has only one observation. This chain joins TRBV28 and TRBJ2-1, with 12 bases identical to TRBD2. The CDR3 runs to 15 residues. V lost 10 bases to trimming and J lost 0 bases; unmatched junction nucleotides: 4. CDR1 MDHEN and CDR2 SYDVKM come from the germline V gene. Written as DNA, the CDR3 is TGTGCCACCGAGACTAGCGGGGGCTCCTACAATGAGCAGTTCTTC. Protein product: CATETSGGSYNEQFF.

As DNA, the CDR3 is TGTGCCAGCAGCGTAGGTGTAGGTAACCAAGAGACCCAGTACTTC. Translation: CASSVGVGNQETQYF. The chain employs TRBV9 and TRBJ2-5; D not resolved. This CDR3 contains 15 residues. Germline CDR1 reads SGDLS; CDR2 reads YYNGEE. V was clipped by 0 bases and J by 0 bases, with 9 bases between them.

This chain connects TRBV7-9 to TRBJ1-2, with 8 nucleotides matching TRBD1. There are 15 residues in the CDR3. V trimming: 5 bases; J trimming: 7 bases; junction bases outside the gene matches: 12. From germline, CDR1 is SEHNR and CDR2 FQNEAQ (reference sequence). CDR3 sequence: CASSPRQGSWGGYTF. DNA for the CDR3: TGTGCCAGCAGCCCCAGACAGGGGAGCTGGGGTGGCTACACCTTC.

CDR3 nucleotide sequence: TGTGCCAGCAGCTCGGGACAGATCCCTAACTATGGCTACACCTTC. Protein product: CASSSGQIPNYGYTF. V is TRBV11-2 and J is TRBJ1-2, with TRBD1 matching 7 bases. Losses at the gene ends were 4 bases for V and 0 bases for J; bases not matched to a gene: 5. The germline gives CDR1 SGHAT, CDR2 FQNNGV. There are 15 residues in the CDR3.

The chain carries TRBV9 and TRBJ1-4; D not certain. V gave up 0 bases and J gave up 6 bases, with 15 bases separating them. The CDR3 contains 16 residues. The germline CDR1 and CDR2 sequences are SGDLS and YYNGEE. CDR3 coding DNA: TGTGCCAGCAGCGTAGGAAGAGGACCGTTTCATGAAAAACTGTTTTTT. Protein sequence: CASSVGRGPFHEKLFF.

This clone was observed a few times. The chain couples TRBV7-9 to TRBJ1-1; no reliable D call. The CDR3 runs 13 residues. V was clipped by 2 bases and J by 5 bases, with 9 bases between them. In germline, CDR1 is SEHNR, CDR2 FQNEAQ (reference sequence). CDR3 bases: TGTGCCAGCAGCTTAACCGGGCAGACTGAAGCTTTCTTT. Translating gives CASSLTGQTEAFF.

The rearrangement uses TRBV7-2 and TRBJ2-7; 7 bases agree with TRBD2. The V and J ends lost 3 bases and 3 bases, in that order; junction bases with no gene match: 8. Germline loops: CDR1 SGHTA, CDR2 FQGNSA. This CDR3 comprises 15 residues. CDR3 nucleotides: TGTGCCAGCAGCTTCCTGTGGGAGGGCCTCTACGAGCAGTACTTC. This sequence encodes CASSFLWEGLYEQYF.

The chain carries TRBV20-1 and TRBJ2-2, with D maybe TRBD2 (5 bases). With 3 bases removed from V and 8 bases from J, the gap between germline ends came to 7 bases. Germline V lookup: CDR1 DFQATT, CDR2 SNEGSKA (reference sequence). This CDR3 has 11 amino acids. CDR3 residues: CSARRTGELFF. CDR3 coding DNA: TGCAGTGCTAGGAGGACTGGGGAGCTGTTTTTT.

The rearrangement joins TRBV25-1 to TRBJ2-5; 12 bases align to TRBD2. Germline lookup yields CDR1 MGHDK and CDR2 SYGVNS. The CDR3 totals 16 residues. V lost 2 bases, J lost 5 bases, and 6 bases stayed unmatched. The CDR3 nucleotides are TGTGCCAGCAGTGAACTCCGGACTAGCGGGACTGAGACCCAGTACTTC. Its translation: CASSELRTSGTETQYF. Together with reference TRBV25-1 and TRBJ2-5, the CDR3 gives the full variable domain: EADIYQTPRYLVIGTGKKITLECSQTMGHDKMYWYQQDPGMELHLIHYSYGVNSTEKGDLSSESTVSRIRTEHFPLTLESARPSHTSQYLCASSELRTSGTETQYFGPGTRLLVL.

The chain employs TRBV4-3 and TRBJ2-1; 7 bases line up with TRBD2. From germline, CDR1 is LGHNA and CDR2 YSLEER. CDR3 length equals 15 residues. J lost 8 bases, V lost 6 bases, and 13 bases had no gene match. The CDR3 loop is CASSFRVGGEDEQFF. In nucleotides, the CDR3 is TGCGCCAGCAGTTTCCGGGTGGGAGGGGAGGATGAGCAGTTCTTC.

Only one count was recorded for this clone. The CDR3 bases are TGTGCCAGCAGTGAAGACGAGGGTTCTGGGGAGACCCAGTACTTC. As protein: CASSEDEGSGETQYF. The rearrangement uses TRBV2 and TRBJ2-5, with TRBD2 as a possible D gene (5 bases). This CDR3 has 15 residues. Germline lookup yields CDR1 SNHLY and CDR2 FYNNEI. Trimming pared 1 base from V and 5 bases from J, leaving 14 bases between.

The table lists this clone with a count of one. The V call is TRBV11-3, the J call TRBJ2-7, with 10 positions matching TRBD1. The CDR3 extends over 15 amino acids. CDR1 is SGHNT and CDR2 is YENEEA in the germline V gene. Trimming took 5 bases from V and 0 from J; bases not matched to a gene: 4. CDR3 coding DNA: TGTGCCAGCAGCAGGGACAGGGGATACTCCTACGAGCAGTACTTC. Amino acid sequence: CASSRDRGYSYEQYF. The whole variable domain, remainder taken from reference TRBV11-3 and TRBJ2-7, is EAGVVQSPRYKIIEKKQPVAFWCNPISGHNTLYWYLQNLGQGPELLIRYENEEAVDDSQLPKDRFSAERLKGVDSTLKIQPAELGDSAVYLCASSRDRGYSYEQYFGPGTRLTVT.

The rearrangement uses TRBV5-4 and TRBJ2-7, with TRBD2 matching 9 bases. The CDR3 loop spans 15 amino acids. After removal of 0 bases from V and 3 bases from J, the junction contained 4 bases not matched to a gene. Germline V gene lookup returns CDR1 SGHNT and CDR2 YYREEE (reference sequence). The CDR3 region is CASSLDPSGNYEQYF. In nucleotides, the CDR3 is TGTGCCAGCAGCTTGGACCCTAGCGGGAACTACGAGCAGTACTTC. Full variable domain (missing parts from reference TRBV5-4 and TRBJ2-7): ETGVTQSPTHLIKTRGQQVTLRCSSQSGHNTVSWYQQALGQGPQFIFQYYREEENGRGNFPPRFSGLQFPNYSSELNVNALELDDSALYLCASSLDPSGNYEQYFGPGTRLTVT.

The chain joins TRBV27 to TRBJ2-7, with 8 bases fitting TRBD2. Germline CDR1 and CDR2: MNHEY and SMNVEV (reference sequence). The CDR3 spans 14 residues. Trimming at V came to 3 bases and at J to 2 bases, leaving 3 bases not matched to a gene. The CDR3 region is CASSFTGGTYEQYF. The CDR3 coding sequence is TGTGCCAGCAGTTTTACGGGAGGGACCTACGAGCAGTACTTC.